This TCR beta chain was profiled in a study of early T cells in non-severe SARS-CoV-2 infection. The J segment lost 2 bases and the V segment lost 1 base, leaving 5 bases of the junction unmatched. Germline loops: CDR1 LGHNT, CDR2 FRNRAP. CDR3 size: 18 residues. Each CDR3 protein is one row after TCRdb ran MiXCR on the 5' RACE reads. The table records 60,000 to 75,000 distinct CDR3 sequences, about 12% of them present only once. The sequence was collected from an adult who was a healthcare worker with PCR-confirmed SARS-CoV-2 infection or an uninfected control (not recorded which). The sequencing input was whole blood. The gene calls are TRBV12-5 and TRBJ2-1; 13 nucleotides match TRBD2. The CDR3 region has the DNA TGTGCTAGTGGTTTGGGGACTAGCGGGAGAGTGGCCTACAATGAGCAGTTCTTC. As protein: CASGLGTSGRVAYNEQFF.